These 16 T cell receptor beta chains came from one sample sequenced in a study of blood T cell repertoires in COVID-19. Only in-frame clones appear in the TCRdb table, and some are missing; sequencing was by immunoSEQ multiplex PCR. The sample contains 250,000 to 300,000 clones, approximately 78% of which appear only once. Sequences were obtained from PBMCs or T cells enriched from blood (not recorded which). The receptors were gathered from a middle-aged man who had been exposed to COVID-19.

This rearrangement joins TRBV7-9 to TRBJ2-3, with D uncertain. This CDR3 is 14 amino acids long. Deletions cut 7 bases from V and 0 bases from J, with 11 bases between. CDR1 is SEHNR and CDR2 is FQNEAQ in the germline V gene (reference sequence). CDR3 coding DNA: TGTGCCAGCACCCCCGACGGGAGCACAGATACGCAGTATTTT. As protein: CASTPDGSTDTQYF.

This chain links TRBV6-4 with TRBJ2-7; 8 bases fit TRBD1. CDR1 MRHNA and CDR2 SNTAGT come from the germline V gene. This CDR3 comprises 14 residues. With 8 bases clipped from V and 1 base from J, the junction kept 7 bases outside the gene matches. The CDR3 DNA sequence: TGTGCCAGCCCCACCCGGACAGGGTCCTACGAGCAGTACTTC. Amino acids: CASPTRTGSYEQYF.

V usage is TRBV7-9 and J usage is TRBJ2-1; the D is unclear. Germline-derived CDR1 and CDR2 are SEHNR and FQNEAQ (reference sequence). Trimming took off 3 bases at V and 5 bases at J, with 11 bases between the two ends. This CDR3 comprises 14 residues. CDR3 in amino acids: CASSFTLTDNEQFF. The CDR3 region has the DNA TGTGCCAGCAGCTTTACTCTGACTGACAATGAGCAGTTCTTC. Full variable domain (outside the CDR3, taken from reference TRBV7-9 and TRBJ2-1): DTGVSQNPRHKITKRGQNVTFRCDPISEHNRLYWYRQTLGQGPEFLTYFQNEAQLEKSRLLSDRFSAERPKGSFSTLEIQRTEQGDSAMYLCASSFTLTDNEQFFGPGTRLTVL.

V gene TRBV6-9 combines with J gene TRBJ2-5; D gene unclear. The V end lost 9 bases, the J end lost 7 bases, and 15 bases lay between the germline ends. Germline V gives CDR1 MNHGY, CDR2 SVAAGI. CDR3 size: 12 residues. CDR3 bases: TGTGCCAGTAGTATTCTAGTTGGGACCCAGTACTTC. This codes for CASSILVGTQYF.

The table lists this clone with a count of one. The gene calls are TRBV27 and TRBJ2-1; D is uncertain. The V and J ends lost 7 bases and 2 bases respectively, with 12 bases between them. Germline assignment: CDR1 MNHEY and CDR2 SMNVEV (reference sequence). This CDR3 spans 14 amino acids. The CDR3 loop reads CASKGARTYNEQFF. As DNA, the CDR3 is TGTGCCAGCAAAGGAGCACGGACCTACAATGAGCAGTTCTTC.

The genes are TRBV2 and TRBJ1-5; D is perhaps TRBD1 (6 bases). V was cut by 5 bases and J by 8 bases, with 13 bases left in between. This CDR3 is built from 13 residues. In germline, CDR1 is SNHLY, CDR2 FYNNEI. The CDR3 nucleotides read TGTGCCAGCAGTAGGACAGAACGGAAGCCCCAGCATTTT. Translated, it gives CASSRTERKPQHF.

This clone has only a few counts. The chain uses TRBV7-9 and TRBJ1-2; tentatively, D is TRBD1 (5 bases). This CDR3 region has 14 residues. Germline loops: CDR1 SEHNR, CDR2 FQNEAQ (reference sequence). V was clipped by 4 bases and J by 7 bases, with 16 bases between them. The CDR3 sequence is CASSSSRVWSGYTF. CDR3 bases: TGTGCCAGCAGCTCCAGCAGGGTCTGGTCTGGCTACACCTTC.

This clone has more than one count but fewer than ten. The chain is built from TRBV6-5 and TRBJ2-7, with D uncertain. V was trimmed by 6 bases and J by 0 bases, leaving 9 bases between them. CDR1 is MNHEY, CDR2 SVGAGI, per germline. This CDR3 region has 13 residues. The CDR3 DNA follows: TGTGCCAGCAGCCCGGCGGCCTCCTACGAGCAGTACTTC. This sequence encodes CASSPAASYEQYF.

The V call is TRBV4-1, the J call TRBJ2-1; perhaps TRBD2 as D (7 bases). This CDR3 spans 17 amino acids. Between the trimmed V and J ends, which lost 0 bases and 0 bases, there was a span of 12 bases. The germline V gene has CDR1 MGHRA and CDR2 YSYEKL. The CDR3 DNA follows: TGCGCCAGCAGCCAAGATAAGGGAGGGGGCTCCTACAATGAGCAGTTCTTC. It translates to CASSQDKGGGSYNEQFF.

The CDR3 coding sequence is TGTGCCATCAGTGACCGGACAGGGGACACTGAAGCTTTCTTT. Amino acid sequence: CAISDRTGDTEAFF. This chain uses TRBV10-3 with TRBJ1-1; 9 nucleotides line up with TRBD1. V lost 3 bases and J lost 3; bases outside the gene matches: 2. The germline CDR1 and CDR2 sequences are ENHRY and SYGVKD. This CDR3 spans 14 amino acids.

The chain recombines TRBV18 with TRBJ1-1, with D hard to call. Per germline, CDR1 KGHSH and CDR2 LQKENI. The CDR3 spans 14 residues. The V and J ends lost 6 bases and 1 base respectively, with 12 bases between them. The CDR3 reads CASSLGVGNTEAFF. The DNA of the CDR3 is TGTGCCAGCTCCCTCGGGGTGGGGAACACTGAAGCTTTCTTT.

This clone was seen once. CDR3 sequence: CASSTGSYNEQFF. The CDR3 DNA reads TGTGCCAGTAGTACGGGATCCTACAATGAGCAGTTCTTC. This chain uses TRBV19 with TRBJ2-1, with a weak D call TRBD2 (5 bases). This CDR3 spans 13 amino acids. Germline values: CDR1 LNHDA, CDR2 SQIVND (reference sequence). The V gene lost 4 bases and the J gene lost 1 base, with 5 bases spanning the gap.

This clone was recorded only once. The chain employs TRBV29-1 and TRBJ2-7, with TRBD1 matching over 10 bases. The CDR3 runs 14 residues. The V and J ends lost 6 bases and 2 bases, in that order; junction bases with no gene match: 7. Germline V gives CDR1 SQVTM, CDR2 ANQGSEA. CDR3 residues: CSVKRQGATYEQYF. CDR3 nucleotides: TGCAGCGTCAAAAGACAGGGGGCTACCTACGAGCAGTACTTC.

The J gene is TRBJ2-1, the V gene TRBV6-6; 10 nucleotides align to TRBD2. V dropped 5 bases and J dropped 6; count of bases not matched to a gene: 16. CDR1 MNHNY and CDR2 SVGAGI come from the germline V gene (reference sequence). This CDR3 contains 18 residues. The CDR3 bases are TGTGCCAGCAGTCCTGGTTGGGGTACTAGCGGGACCTCCAATGAGCAGTTCTTC. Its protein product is CASSPGWGTSGTSNEQFF.

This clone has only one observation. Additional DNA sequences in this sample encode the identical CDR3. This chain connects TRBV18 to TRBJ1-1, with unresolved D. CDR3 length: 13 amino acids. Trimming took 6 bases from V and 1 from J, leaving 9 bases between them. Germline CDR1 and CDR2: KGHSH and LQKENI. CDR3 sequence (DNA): TGTGCCAGCTCTCGTCAGGAGAACACTGAAGCTTTCTTT. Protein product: CASSRQENTEAFF.

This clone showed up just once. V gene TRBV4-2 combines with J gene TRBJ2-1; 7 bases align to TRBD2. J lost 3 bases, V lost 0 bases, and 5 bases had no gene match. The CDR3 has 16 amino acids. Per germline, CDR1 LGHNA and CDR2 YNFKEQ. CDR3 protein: CASSQEGASGYNEQFF. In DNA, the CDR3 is TGTGCCAGCAGCCAAGAAGGCGCTAGCGGCTACAATGAGCAGTTCTTC.